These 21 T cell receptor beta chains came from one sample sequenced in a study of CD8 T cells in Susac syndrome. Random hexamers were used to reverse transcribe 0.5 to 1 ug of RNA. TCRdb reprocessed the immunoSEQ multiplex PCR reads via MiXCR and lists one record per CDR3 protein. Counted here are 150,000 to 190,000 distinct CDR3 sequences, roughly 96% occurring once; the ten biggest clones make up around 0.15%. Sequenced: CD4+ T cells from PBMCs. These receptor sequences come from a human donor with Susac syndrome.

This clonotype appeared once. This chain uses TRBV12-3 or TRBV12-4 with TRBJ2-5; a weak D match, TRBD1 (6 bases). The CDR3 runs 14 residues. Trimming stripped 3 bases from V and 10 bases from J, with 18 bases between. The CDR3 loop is CASSFSPGASDQYF. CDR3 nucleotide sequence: TGTGCCAGCAGTTTCTCCCCAGGGGCCTCAGACCAGTACTTC.

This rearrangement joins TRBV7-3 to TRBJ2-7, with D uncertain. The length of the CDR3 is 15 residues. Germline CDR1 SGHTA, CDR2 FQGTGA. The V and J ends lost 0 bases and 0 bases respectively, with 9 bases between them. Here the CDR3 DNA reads TGTGCCAGCAGCTTAACAGCAGACACCTCCTACGAGCAGTACTTC. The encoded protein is CASSLTADTSYEQYF.

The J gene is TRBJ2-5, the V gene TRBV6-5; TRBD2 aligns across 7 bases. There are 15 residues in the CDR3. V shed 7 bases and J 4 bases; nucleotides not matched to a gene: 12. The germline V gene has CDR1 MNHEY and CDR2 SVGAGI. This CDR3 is CASITRGGGGETQYF. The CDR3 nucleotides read TGTGCCAGCATCACTCGGGGTGGCGGGGGAGAGACCCAGTACTTC.

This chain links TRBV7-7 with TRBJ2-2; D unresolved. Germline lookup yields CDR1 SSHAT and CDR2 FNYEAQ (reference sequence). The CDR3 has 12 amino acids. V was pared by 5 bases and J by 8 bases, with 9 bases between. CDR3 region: CASSPLGGELFF. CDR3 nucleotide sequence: TGTGCCAGCAGCCCCTTAGGAGGGGAGCTGTTTTTT.

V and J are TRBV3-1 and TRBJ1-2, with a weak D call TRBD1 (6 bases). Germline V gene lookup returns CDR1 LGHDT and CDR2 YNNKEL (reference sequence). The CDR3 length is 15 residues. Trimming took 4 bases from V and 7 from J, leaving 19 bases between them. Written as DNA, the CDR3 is TGTGCCAGCAGCCCCTCGAGGACAGCAGCTAGTGGCTACACCTTC. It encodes CASSPSRTAASGYTF.

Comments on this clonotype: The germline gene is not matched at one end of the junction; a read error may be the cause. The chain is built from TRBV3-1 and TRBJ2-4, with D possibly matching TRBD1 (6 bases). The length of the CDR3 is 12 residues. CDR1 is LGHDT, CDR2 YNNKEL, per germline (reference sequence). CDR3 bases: TGTGCCAGCAGCCATCAACAGGGCCCTCACGACTTC. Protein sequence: CASSHQQGPHDF.

This CDR3 is CSARPKETQYF. CDR3 nucleotide sequence: TGCAGTGCTAGACCTAAAGAGACCCAGTACTTC. The J gene is TRBJ2-5, the V gene TRBV20-1; D uncertain. V lost 2 bases, J lost 3 bases, and 4 bases lay in between. CDR1 and CDR2 from the germline V gene are DFQATT and SNEGSKA (reference sequence). The length of the CDR3 is 11 residues.

The CDR3 DNA reads as TGTGCCAGCAGCTTTGGGGACAGTAAAGCTTTCTTT. Amino acid sequence: CASSFGDSKAFF. The rearrangement joins TRBV12-3 or TRBV12-4 to TRBJ1-1; the match to TRBD1 covers 7 bases. The J segment lost 9 bases and the V segment lost 6 bases, leaving 7 bases of the junction unmatched. The length of the CDR3 is 12 residues.

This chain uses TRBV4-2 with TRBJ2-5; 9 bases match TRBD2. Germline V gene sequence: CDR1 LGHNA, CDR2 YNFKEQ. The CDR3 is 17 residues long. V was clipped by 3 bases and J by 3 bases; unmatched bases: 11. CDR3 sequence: CASSQSGRSGGEETQYF. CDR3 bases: TGTGCCAGCAGCCAGTCCGGGCGTAGCGGGGGTGAAGAGACCCAGTACTTC.

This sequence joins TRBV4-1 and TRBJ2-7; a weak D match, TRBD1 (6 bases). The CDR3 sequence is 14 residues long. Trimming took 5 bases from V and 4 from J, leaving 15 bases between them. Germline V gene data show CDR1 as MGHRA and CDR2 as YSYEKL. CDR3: CASSEVPGVYEQYF. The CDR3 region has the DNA TGCGCCAGCAGCGAAGTGCCAGGGGTGTACGAGCAGTACTTC.

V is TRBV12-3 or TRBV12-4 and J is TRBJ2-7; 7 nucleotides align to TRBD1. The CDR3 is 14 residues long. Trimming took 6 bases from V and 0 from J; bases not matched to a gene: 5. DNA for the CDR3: TGTGCCAGCAGGAAGACAGGGACCTCCTACGAGCAGTACTTC. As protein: CASRKTGTSYEQYF.

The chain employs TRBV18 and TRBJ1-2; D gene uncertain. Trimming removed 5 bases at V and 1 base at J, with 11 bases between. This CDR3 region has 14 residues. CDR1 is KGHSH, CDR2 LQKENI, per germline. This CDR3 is CASSAGMINYGYTF. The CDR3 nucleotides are TGTGCCAGCTCAGCGGGGATGATTAACTATGGCTACACCTTC.

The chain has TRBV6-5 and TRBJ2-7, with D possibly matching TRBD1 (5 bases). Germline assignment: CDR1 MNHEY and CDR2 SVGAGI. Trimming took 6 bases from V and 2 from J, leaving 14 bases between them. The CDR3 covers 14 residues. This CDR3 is CASSPRQRAYEQYF. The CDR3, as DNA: TGTGCCAGCAGCCCCCGACAGAGAGCCTACGAGCAGTACTTC.

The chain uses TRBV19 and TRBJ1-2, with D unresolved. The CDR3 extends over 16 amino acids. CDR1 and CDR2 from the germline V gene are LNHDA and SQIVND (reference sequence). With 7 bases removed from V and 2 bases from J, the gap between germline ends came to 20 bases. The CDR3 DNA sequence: TGTGCCAGTACCTTGTCAGGCCGGGGTTCCAACTATGGCTACACCTTC. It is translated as CASTLSGRGSNYGYTF.

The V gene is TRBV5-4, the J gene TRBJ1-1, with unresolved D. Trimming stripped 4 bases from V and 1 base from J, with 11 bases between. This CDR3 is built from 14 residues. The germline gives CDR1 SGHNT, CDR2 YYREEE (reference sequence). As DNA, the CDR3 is TGTGCCAGCAGCCGAGGACCTACGAACACTGAAGCTTTCTTT. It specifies CASSRGPTNTEAFF.

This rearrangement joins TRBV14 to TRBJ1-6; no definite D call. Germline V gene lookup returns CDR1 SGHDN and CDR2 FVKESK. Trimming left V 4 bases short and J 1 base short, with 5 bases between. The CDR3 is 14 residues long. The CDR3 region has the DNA TGTGCCAGCAGCCCAGTGTCCTATAATTCACCCCTCCACTTT. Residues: CASSPVSYNSPLHF.

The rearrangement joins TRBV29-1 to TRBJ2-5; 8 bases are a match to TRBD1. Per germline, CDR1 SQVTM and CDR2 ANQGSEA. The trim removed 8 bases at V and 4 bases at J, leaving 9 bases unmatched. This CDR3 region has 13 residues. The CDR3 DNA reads TGCAGCACACGACAGGGGCGATTAGAGACCCAGTACTTC. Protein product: CSTRQGRLETQYF.

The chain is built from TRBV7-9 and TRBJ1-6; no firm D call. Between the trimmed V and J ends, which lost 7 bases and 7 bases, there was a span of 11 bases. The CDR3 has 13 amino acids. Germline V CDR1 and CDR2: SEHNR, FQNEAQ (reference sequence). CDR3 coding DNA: TGTGCCAGCAACGACGCGGAGAATTCACCCCTCCACTTT. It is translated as CASNDAENSPLHF.

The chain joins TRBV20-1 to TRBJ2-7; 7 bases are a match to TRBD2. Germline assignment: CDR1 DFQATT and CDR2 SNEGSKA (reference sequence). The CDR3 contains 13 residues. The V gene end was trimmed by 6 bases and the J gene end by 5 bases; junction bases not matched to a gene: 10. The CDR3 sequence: CSAGRSGVNEQYF. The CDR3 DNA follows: TGCAGTGCCGGGCGGAGCGGGGTGAACGAGCAGTACTTC.

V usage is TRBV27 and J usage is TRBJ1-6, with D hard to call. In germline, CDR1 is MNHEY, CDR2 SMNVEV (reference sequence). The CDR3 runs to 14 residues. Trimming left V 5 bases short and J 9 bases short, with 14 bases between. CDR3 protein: CASSLSGNGSPLHF. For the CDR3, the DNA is TGTGCCAGCAGTCTGTCAGGCAACGGTTCACCCCTCCACTTT.

This chain's CDR3 is CSSWEVPGAEAFF. The CDR3 coding sequence is TGCAGTTCCTGGGAGGTCCCTGGGGCTGAAGCTTTCTTT. This rearrangement joins TRBV20-1 to TRBJ1-1; D not resolved. Germline V gene sequence: CDR1 DFQATT, CDR2 SNEGSKA (reference sequence). The CDR3 length is 13 residues. V was clipped by 8 bases and J by 6 bases, with 19 bases between them.